The entry that follows covers one TCR beta chain sequence. No antigen is known for it. Per the germline V gene, CDR1 is KGHSH and CDR2 is LQKENI. CDR3 length: 15 amino acids. V lost 3 bases to trimming and J lost 4 bases, with 13 bases between them. This entry comes from a study of immune cell composition in non-small cell lung cancer. General study points: Smoking pack-years did not significantly correlate with tumour TCR-beta clonality. Lung squamous cell carcinoma tumours had significantly higher top 10 clone scores and productive clonality than lung adenocarcinoma.

The table came from immunoSEQ multiplex PCR; TCRdb's copy has only in-frame clones and leaves some out. The data hold about 4,000 clones, with about 70% observed a single time. The chain recombines TRBV18 with TRBJ1-5; unclear D gene. Specimen: lung tumor tissue. This receptor was taken from a human donor with non-small cell lung cancer. The CDR3 DNA reads TGTGCCAGCTCACCGACCCCGACGGATAATCAGCCCCAGCATTTT. It translates to CASSPTPTDNQPQHF.